This T cell receptor beta chain appears in the sequencing data of a study of blood T cell repertoires in COVID-19. Study-wide context: COVID-19 samples collected from the United States, Italy and Spain covered acute and convalescent phases. Nucleic acid was either cDNA or gDNA, and it came from T cells, B-cell-depleted T cells, or PBMCs.

Assay: immunoSEQ multiplex PCR; the TCRdb copy retains only in-frame clones and omits some. The sample gives tens of thousands of clones, roughly 79% of which show up once; around 30% is in the top ten. This CDR3 is 16 amino acids long. The ends lost 0 bases at V and 7 bases at J; junction bases unmatched: 4. Germline values: CDR1 SGHRS, CDR2 YFSETQ. Sequencing used peripheral blood. The chain links TRBV5-1 to TRBJ1-4; 12 nucleotides align to TRBD1. The clonotype was recovered from a human donor in a cohort sampled during active COVID-19. CDR3 bases: TGCGCCAGCAGCTTGGAGGGACAGGGGGCTGGTGAAAAACTGTTTTTT. Amino acid sequence: CASSLEGQGAGEKLFF. Complete variable domain (other parts from reference TRBV5-1 and TRBJ1-4): KAGVTQTPRYLIKTRGQQVTLSCSPISGHRSVSWYQQTPGQGLQFLFEYFSETQRNKGNFPGRFSGRQFSNSRSEMNVSTLELGDSALYLCASSLEGQGAGEKLFFGSGTQLSVL.